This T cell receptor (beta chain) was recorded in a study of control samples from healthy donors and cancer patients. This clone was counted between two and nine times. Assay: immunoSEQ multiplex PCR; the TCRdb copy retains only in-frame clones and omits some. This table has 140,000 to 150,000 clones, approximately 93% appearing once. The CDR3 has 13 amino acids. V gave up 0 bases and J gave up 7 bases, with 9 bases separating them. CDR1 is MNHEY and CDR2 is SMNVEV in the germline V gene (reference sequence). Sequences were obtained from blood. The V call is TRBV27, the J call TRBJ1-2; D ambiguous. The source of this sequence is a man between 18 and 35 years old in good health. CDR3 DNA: TGTGCCAGCAGTTTATCAGGGCGCGGTGGCTACACCTTC. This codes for CASSLSGRGGYTF.